One and the same sample provided the 29 T cell receptor beta chains below, sequenced in a study of blood T cell repertoires in COVID-19. The assay was immunoSEQ multiplex PCR, and TCRdb's table has in-frame clones only and misses some. The table shows nearly 400,000 clones, with roughly 89% occurring only once. Sequencing was carried out using PBMCs or T cells enriched from blood (not recorded which). The origin of the receptors is a woman aged 25 to 39 who had recovered from COVID-19.

The V gene is TRBV25-1, the J gene TRBJ1-1; D is ambiguous. Trimming left V 4 bases short and J 3 bases short, with 6 bases between. The CDR3 is 12 amino acids. Germline loops: CDR1 MGHDK, CDR2 SYGVNS. The CDR3 spells CASSVRDTEAFF. The CDR3 DNA follows: TGTGCCAGCAGTGTCCGGGACACTGAAGCTTTCTTT.

This chain connects TRBV14 to TRBJ2-3, with 8 positions matching TRBD2. Germline V gene sequence: CDR1 SGHDN, CDR2 FVKESK. The CDR3 runs to 15 residues. V was pared by 4 bases and J by 4 bases, with 7 bases of the junction left unmatched. CDR3 sequence reads: CASSLRGGLADTQYF. CDR3 DNA sequence: TGTGCCAGCAGCCTTCGGGGGGGCCTGGCAGATACGCAGTATTTT.

The V call is TRBV6-2 or TRBV6-3, the J call TRBJ1-2; 10 bases match TRBD1. The germline CDR1 and CDR2 sequences are MNHEY and SVGEGT. This CDR3 region has 15 residues. V was pared by 2 bases and J by 7 bases, with 7 bases of the junction left unmatched. The CDR3 coding sequence is TGTGCCAGCAGTTACATAGACAGGGGGCAACTTGGCTACACCTTC. Its translation is CASSYIDRGQLGYTF.

The chain couples TRBV28 to TRBJ2-7; D uncertain. The CDR3 extends over 13 amino acids. Trimming took off 2 bases at V and 3 bases at J, with 8 bases between the two ends. Germline V gene data show CDR1 as MDHEN and CDR2 as SYDVKM. The CDR3 reads CASSLPLDYEQYF. The CDR3 region has the DNA TGTGCCAGCAGTTTACCACTCGACTACGAGCAGTACTTC.

This chain connects TRBV11-2 to TRBJ1-4; D gene ambiguous. Germline CDR1 SGHAT, CDR2 FQNNGV. Trimming pared 1 base from V and 14 bases from J, leaving 11 bases between. The CDR3 totals 12 residues. CDR3 coding DNA: TGTGCCAGCAGCTTAGCTAGCCGTGGCCTGTTTTTT. Translation: CASSLASRGLFF. Drawing the rest from reference TRBV11-2 and TRBJ1-4, the complete variable domain is EAGVAQSPRYKIIEKRQSVAFWCNPISGHATLYWYQQILGQGPKLLIQFQNNGVVDDSQLPKDRFSAERLKGVDSTLKIQPAKLEDSAVYLCASSLASRGLFFGSGTQLSVL.

This chain uses TRBV3-1 (or the pseudogene TRBV3-2) with TRBJ2-3; D might be TRBD2 (6 bases). The CDR3 covers 16 residues. V lost 5 bases and J 0 bases, leaving 15 bases between the germline ends. Per the germline V gene, CDR1 is LGHDT and CDR2 is YNNKEL (reference sequence). CDR3 sequence reads: CASSDLGGGSTDTQYF. CDR3 DNA: TGTGCCAGCAGCGACCTCGGCGGAGGGAGCACAGATACGCAGTATTTT.

V usage is TRBV14 and J usage is TRBJ1-2; tentatively, D is TRBD1 (6 bases). Per germline, CDR1 SGHDN and CDR2 FVKESK. The CDR3 spans 16 residues. Trimming removed 5 bases from V and 4 bases from J, with 20 bases in between. This CDR3 reads CASSLWTDESGYGYTF. The DNA of the CDR3 is TGTGCCAGCAGCTTATGGACAGACGAGAGTGGCTATGGCTACACCTTC.

This chain links TRBV7-9 with TRBJ1-1; D is ambiguous. Germline assignment: CDR1 SEHNR and CDR2 FQNEAQ (reference sequence). Trimming stripped 1 base from V and 0 bases from J, with 6 bases between. The CDR3 is 14 amino acids. CDR3 loop: CASSLGLMNTEAFF. DNA for the CDR3: TGTGCCAGCAGCTTAGGGCTCATGAACACTGAAGCTTTCTTT.

This sequence joins TRBV19 and TRBJ1-1, with 9 nucleotides matching TRBD1. Trimming removed 6 bases from V and 4 bases from J; junction bases left unmatched: 0. Germline loops: CDR1 LNHDA, CDR2 SQIVND (reference sequence). The CDR3 is made up of 12 amino acids. DNA of the CDR3: TGTGCCAGTAGGGACAGGGGCACTGAAGCTTTCTTT. Residues: CASRDRGTEAFF.

The genes are TRBV11-2 and TRBJ1-4, with D perhaps TRBD1 (6 bases). Deletions cut 5 bases from V and 8 bases from J, with 12 bases between. This CDR3 comprises 13 residues. Germline lookup yields CDR1 SGHAT and CDR2 FQNNGV. CDR3 nucleotides: TGTGCCAGCAGCCCGGGGGGGCGAGAAAAACTGTTTTTT. This translates into CASSPGGREKLFF. The full variable domain, rest sourced from reference TRBV11-2 and TRBJ1-4, is EAGVAQSPRYKIIEKRQSVAFWCNPISGHATLYWYQQILGQGPKLLIQFQNNGVVDDSQLPKDRFSAERLKGVDSTLKIQPAKLEDSAVYLCASSPGGREKLFFGSGTQLSVL.

The V call is TRBV12-3 or TRBV12-4, the J call TRBJ2-2; D is ambiguous. Trimming shortened V by 7 bases and J by 7 bases, and 10 bases separated the two germline ends. The CDR3 extends over 12 amino acids. In nucleotides, the CDR3 is TGTGCCAGCACCCTAGTGCTCGGGGAGCTGTTTTTT. Encoded protein: CASTLVLGELFF.

Written as DNA, the CDR3 is TGTGCCAGCAGCCAAGATTTTTTTGCTAGCGGGCGTGTGCAGTTCTTC. Residues: CASSQDFFASGRVQFF. This chain connects TRBV3-1 (or the pseudogene TRBV3-2) to TRBJ2-1; 8 nucleotides match TRBD2. The CDR3 sequence is 16 residues long. The trim removed 0 bases at V and 12 bases at J, leaving 13 bases unmatched. Germline values: CDR1 LGHDT, CDR2 YNNKEL (reference sequence).

V gene TRBV10-3 combines with J gene TRBJ2-3; perhaps TRBD2 as D (6 bases). This CDR3 comprises 13 residues. The V gene's germline CDR1 is ENHRY and CDR2 SYGVKD. Trimming cost V 11 bases and J 2 bases, with 14 bases left between them. This chain's CDR3 is CAANSGSTDTQYF. The CDR3 DNA is TGTGCCGCCAATAGCGGATCCACAGATACGCAGTATTTT.

The rearrangement uses TRBV12-3 or TRBV12-4 and TRBJ1-3; D ambiguous. V lost 3 bases, J lost 1 base, and 4 bases lay in between. CDR3 length: 13 amino acids. The CDR3 sequence is CASSFVSGNTIYF. The CDR3 nucleotides read TGTGCCAGCAGTTTCGTTTCTGGAAACACCATATATTTT.

The chain uses TRBV19 and TRBJ1-6, with D unresolved. The CDR3 has 14 amino acids. In germline, CDR1 is LNHDA, CDR2 SQIVND (reference sequence). V lost 4 bases to trimming and J lost 7 bases, with 11 bases between them. CDR3 region: CASSNGVVNSPLHF. The CDR3, as DNA: TGTGCCAGTAGTAACGGGGTGGTGAATTCACCCCTCCACTTT.

The chain carries TRBV20-1 and TRBJ2-4; 7 bases are a match to TRBD1. The CDR3 totals 15 residues. V lost 6 bases to trimming and J lost 5 bases; unmatched junction nucleotides: 13. CDR1 and CDR2 (germline): DFQATT, SNEGSKA (reference sequence). The CDR3 sequence is CSASPYRGQENIQYF. CDR3 coding DNA: TGCAGTGCCAGTCCGTACAGGGGTCAGGAAAACATTCAGTACTTC.

Written as DNA, the CDR3 is TGTGCCAGCAGCTTAGTCGGGGAGGACTACGAGCAGTACTTC. Translation: CASSLVGEDYEQYF. The chain combines TRBV7-9 with TRBJ2-7, with D possibly TRBD2 on 6 matching bases. CDR1 is SEHNR and CDR2 is FQNEAQ in the germline V gene (reference sequence). The CDR3 spans 14 residues. V dropped 1 base and J dropped 3 bases, with 10 bases sitting between them.

The chain recombines TRBV5-6 with TRBJ2-7; tentative D call: TRBD1 (5 bases). V was trimmed by 2 bases and J by 6 bases, leaving 15 bases between them. The CDR3 length is 14 residues. Germline assignment: CDR1 SGHDT and CDR2 YYEEEE. The CDR3 loop is CASSLGRVGSEQYF. CDR3 sequence (DNA): TGTGCCAGCAGCTTAGGCAGGGTCGGGTCCGAGCAGTACTTC.

The chain links TRBV6-5 to TRBJ2-7, with 8 positions matching TRBD1. The CDR3 extends over 15 amino acids. Trimming removed 0 bases from V and 2 bases from J; junction bases left unmatched: 3. Germline V CDR1 and CDR2: MNHEY, SVGAGI. CDR3: CASSYSRDRTYEQYF. The CDR3 DNA sequence: TGTGCCAGCAGTTACTCGCGGGACAGGACCTACGAGCAGTACTTC.

The chain joins TRBV14 to TRBJ2-5; 7 nucleotides line up with TRBD1. CDR3 size: 17 residues. Unmatched junction bases numbered 15, after V lost 7 bases and J lost 1 base. Germline V gene sequence: CDR1 SGHDN, CDR2 FVKESK. CDR3 loop: CASTPKGAGGSQETQYF. The CDR3 DNA follows: TGTGCCAGCACCCCGAAAGGGGCAGGGGGATCCCAAGAGACCCAGTACTTC.

The chain carries TRBV29-1 and TRBJ2-7, with 8 bases matching TRBD1. CDR3 length: 14 residues. Germline CDR1 and CDR2: SQVTM and ANQGSEA. The V segment lost 5 bases and the J segment 2 bases; nucleotides outside the gene matches: 8. The CDR3 coding sequence is TGCAGCGTTCAATCACAGGGGGACACCTACGAGCAGTACTTC. Its translation is CSVQSQGDTYEQYF.

This clone was counted between two and nine times. This rearrangement joins TRBV5-1 to TRBJ1-4, with TRBD1 as a possible D gene (5 bases). Germline CDR1 SGHRS, CDR2 YFSETQ. V shed 3 bases and J shed 7 bases, with 13 bases lying between them. The CDR3 is made up of 14 amino acids. The CDR3 here is CASSWSQGGEKLFF. CDR3 DNA: TGCGCCAGCAGCTGGAGCCAGGGAGGTGAAAAACTGTTTTTT.

V is TRBV9 and J is TRBJ1-1; D remains unclear. Between the trimmed V and J ends, which lost 8 bases and 1 base, there was a span of 12 bases. The CDR3 spans 13 residues. Germline lookup yields CDR1 SGDLS and CDR2 YYNGEE. DNA for the CDR3: TGTGCCAGTTCGATAACGGGGAACACTGAAGCTTTCTTT. Its protein product is CASSITGNTEAFF.

The V call is TRBV9, the J call TRBJ2-5, with 9 positions matching TRBD2. The V gene end was trimmed by 4 bases and the J gene end by 9 bases; junction bases not matched to a gene: 22. The CDR3 is 18 residues long. Germline CDR1 reads SGDLS; CDR2 reads YYNGEE. The CDR3 coding sequence is TGTGCCAGCAGCCCTCGAATTGGGGGTACTAGCGGGTCAATGCCCCAGTACTTC. It specifies CASSPRIGGTSGSMPQYF.

V usage is TRBV7-2 and J usage is TRBJ1-5; D ambiguous. CDR1 and CDR2 from the germline V gene are SGHTA and FQGNSA. Trimming stripped 0 bases from V and 4 bases from J, with 7 bases between. The CDR3 is made up of 14 amino acids. This CDR3 reads CASSLAAGNQPQHF. The CDR3 coding sequence is TGTGCCAGCAGCTTAGCGGCAGGAAATCAGCCCCAGCATTTT.

The genes are TRBV2 and TRBJ2-5, with 14 bases aligning to TRBD2. The CDR3 extends over 15 amino acids. CDR1 and CDR2 from the germline V gene are SNHLY and FYNNEI. Losses at the gene ends were 4 bases for V and 6 bases for J; bases not matched to a gene: 4. The CDR3 protein is CASSVGTSGGQTQYF. Here the CDR3 DNA reads TGTGCCAGCAGTGTTGGGACTAGCGGGGGACAGACCCAGTACTTC. The full variable domain, rest sourced from reference TRBV2 and TRBJ2-5, is EPEVTQTPSHQVTQMGQEVILRCVPISNHLYFYWYRQILGQKVEFLVSFYNNEISEKSEIFDDQFSVERPDGSNFTLKIRSTKLEDSAMYFCASSVGTSGGQTQYFGPGTRLLVL.

Only one count was recorded for this clone. The chain uses TRBV7-8 and TRBJ1-4, with 10 bases that match TRBD1. Germline-derived CDR1 and CDR2 are SGHVS and FQNEAQ. The CDR3 is 16 residues long. Unmatched junction bases numbered 10, after V lost 4 bases and J lost 8 bases. The CDR3 bases are TGTGCCAGCAGCTACCGGGCCGGGACAGGGGAGGAAAAACTGTTTTTT. Translating it yields CASSYRAGTGEEKLFF.

This clone has only one observation. The chain couples TRBV29-1 to TRBJ2-7; a possible D gene is TRBD2 (5 bases). Looked up from germline, CDR1 is SQVTM and CDR2 is ANQGSEA. The CDR3 length is 12 residues. V was cut by 3 bases and J by 3 bases, with 9 bases left in between. The CDR3 region has the DNA TGCAGCGTTGAGGGAGAATACTACGAGCAGTACTTC. This codes for CSVEGEYYEQYF.

The J gene is TRBJ1-2, the V gene TRBV20-1, with 7 nucleotides matching TRBD1. Per the germline V gene, CDR1 is DFQATT and CDR2 is SNEGSKA (reference sequence). V was pared by 3 bases and J by 4 bases, with 11 bases of the junction left unmatched. The CDR3 consists of 15 residues. DNA for the CDR3: TGCAGTGCTAGTCCGGCAGGGGGTCTGGGCTATGGCTACACCTTC. Its protein is CSASPAGGLGYGYTF.